Described below is a single T cell receptor (beta chain) sequence and its context. Its antigen remains unidentified. The data belong to a study of CD4 T cells in relation to SARS-CoV-2 and coronaviruses. Whole-study context: Controls used an HIV-1 Nef peptide pool or no peptide.

The unexposed donors gave CD4+ T cells in about 2010-2019, prior to COVID-19. CD4+ T cells were isolated from the cells after around 9 days of culture. Testing used SARS-CoV-2 S/N and four cold-coronavirus spikes on unexposed-donor CD4+ T cells, cells permitting. TCRdb's copy holds only in-frame clones and misses some; the assay was immunoSEQ multiplex PCR. The sample carries 25,000 or so clones, around 78% recorded once. Trimming left V 0 bases short and J 0 bases short, with 6 bases between. The germline V gene encodes CDR1 LNHNV and CDR2 YYDKDF (reference sequence). The CDR3 loop spans 14 amino acids.

This sequence joins TRBV15 and TRBJ2-7; D gene uncertain. The origin of this receptor is a human donor in good health. Material: CD4+ T cells from PBMCs, cultured in vitro. CDR3 nucleotide sequence: TGTGCCACCAGCAGAGAAGAGAGCTCCTACGAGCAGTACTTC. It encodes CATSREESSYEQYF.